The clone carrying this T cell receptor beta chain has at least ten counts. Its specificity is not known. The second PCR ran about 6 to 12 cycles with a sample-barcoded 5' primer and J-beta primers. MiXCR, applied by TCRdb to the 5' RACE reads, yields one record per CDR3 protein. The table shows approximately 810,000 distinct CDR3 sequences, with more than 25% occurring only once. This sample was taken from a study of blood T cells in healthy people across ages. Study-wide context: The capture of about one barcoded beta molecule per two T cells was achieved by template switching.

Collection of 9 to 10 milliliters of peripheral blood was performed for each donor. CDR3 length: 14 residues. Trimming pared 5 bases from V and 5 bases from J, leaving 15 bases between. Germline loops: CDR1 SGHRS, CDR2 YFSETQ. Study-wide findings and caveats: In long-lived donors, naive CD4+ cell counts and diversity exceeded those of aged donors. Lack of knowledge of donor CMV status possibly confounded expanded clonotype changes.

The J gene is TRBJ2-3, the V gene TRBV5-1; TRBD2 might be the D (6 bases). This clonotype originated in a woman older than 75 in good health. The sequencing input was blood. The CDR3 DNA follows: TGCGCCAGCAGTGGGGGGTCTCCAGTAGATACGCAGTATTTT. Its protein product is CASSGGSPVDTQYF.